The entry that follows covers one T cell receptor (beta chain) sequence. The antigen is unknown. This sample was taken from a study of identifying expanded T cells in peripheral blood. Sequencing was performed with immunoSEQ multiplex PCR; in TCRdb, only in-frame clones are kept and a portion is missing. In the table there are tens of thousands of clones, around 83% of which are singletons. Study results and limitations: Around 1.2 clones differed between technical replicates, versus 16.4 and 19 over time. Variance in clone template counts between two-week samples significantly increased with total template count across all healthy donors.

Healthy donors had no documented immune events, such as infections, while sampled. Sequencing was done on a sample of blood. The clonotype was recovered from a person between 18 and 69 years old in good health.

The CDR3 is CASSVGSVNNEQFF. Here the CDR3 DNA reads TGTGCCAGCAGCGTAGGGTCTGTCAACAATGAGCAGTTCTTC. V and J are TRBV9 and TRBJ2-1; D ambiguous. The CDR3 is made up of 14 amino acids. Germline CDR1 reads SGDLS; CDR2 reads YYNGEE. Trimming shortened V by 0 bases and J by 5 bases, and 9 bases separated the two germline ends.